Each of the 16 T cell receptor beta chains below was sequenced from the same sample in a study of monozygotic twins with cystic fibrosis. Some clones are missing from TCRdb's copy, which holds only in-frame ones; the method was immunoSEQ multiplex PCR. The sample lists around 11,000 clones, roughly 97% occurring once. Sequencing was done on a sample of blood. Receptors originate from a boy younger than 18 with cystic fibrosis.

The J gene is TRBJ1-2, the V gene TRBV9; no clear D gene. This CDR3 spans 14 amino acids. V was pared by 0 bases and J by 4 bases, with 10 bases between. Germline CDR1 and CDR2: SGDLS and YYNGEE. In nucleotides, the CDR3 is TGTGCCAGCAGCGTAGATGGACGGTCCTATGGCTACACCTTC. The encoded protein is CASSVDGRSYGYTF.

The V gene is TRBV9, the J gene TRBJ1-1; 7 nucleotides match TRBD1. CDR3 length equals 16 residues. The J segment lost 1 base and the V segment lost 1 base, leaving 7 bases of the junction unmatched. Germline loops: CDR1 SGDLS, CDR2 YYNGEE. This chain's CDR3 is CASSVRETGRNTEAFF. The CDR3 DNA is TGTGCCAGCAGCGTAAGAGAGACAGGGAGGAACACTGAAGCTTTCTTT.

This clone was recorded only once. The rearrangement links TRBV7-9 to TRBJ1-1, with 9 nucleotides matching TRBD1. CDR3 length equals 16 residues. Germline V CDR1 and CDR2: SEHNR, FQNEAQ (reference sequence). V trimming: 1 base; J trimming: 0 bases; junction bases outside the gene matches: 3. CDR3 nucleotides: TGTGCCAGCAGCTTAGGGGGACAGGGAATGAACACTGAAGCTTTCTTT. Translating it yields CASSLGGQGMNTEAFF.

The CDR3 spells CASMKRQGTSGELFF. CDR3 bases: TGTGCCAGTATGAAAAGGCAGGGGACTTCCGGGGAGCTGTTTTTT. The chain has TRBV19 and TRBJ2-2; D might be TRBD1 or TRBD2, each matching 6 bases. This CDR3 comprises 15 residues. CDR1 and CDR2 from the germline V gene are LNHDA and SQIVND (reference sequence). Between the trimmed V and J ends, which lost 7 bases and 6 bases, there was a span of 18 bases.

The genes are TRBV5-6 and TRBJ2-1; 7 bases line up with TRBD1. The CDR3 extends over 15 amino acids. Germline CDR1 reads SGHDT; CDR2 reads YYEEEE. The ends lost 4 bases at V and 0 bases at J; junction bases unmatched: 4. The CDR3 DNA sequence: TGTGCCAGCAGCCAGGACAGGAGCTCCTACAATGAGCAGTTCTTC. The encoded protein is CASSQDRSSYNEQFF.

This chain joins TRBV6-4 and TRBJ1-6, with 7 bases aligning to TRBD1. V lost 2 bases and J lost 7; bases outside the gene matches: 5. CDR3 length equals 15 residues. The V gene's germline CDR1 is MRHNA and CDR2 SNTAGT. The CDR3 DNA sequence: TGTGCCAGCAGTGACACAGGGGTTGGAAATTCACCCCTCCACTTT. Translating it yields CASSDTGVGNSPLHF.

The chain joins TRBV7-2 to TRBJ1-2, with D possibly matching TRBD1 (6 bases). The V end lost 4 bases, the J end lost 1 base, and 19 bases lay between the germline ends. CDR1 is SGHTA, CDR2 FQGNSA, per germline. This CDR3 region has 17 residues. CDR3 residues: CASSSGGGELYNYGYTF. The CDR3 coding sequence is TGTGCCAGCAGCTCTGGAGGGGGTGAATTATATAACTATGGCTACACCTTC.

The gene calls are TRBV19 and TRBJ1-1; 8 bases are shared with TRBD1. Germline CDR1 is LNHDA and CDR2 is SQIVND (reference sequence). With 3 bases clipped from V and 5 bases from J, the junction kept 2 bases outside the gene matches. The CDR3 is 13 residues long. The CDR3 sequence is CASSIDRGTEAFF. For the CDR3, the DNA is TGTGCCAGTAGTATTGACAGGGGTACTGAAGCTTTCTTT.

This chain joins TRBV19 and TRBJ1-4; a weak D match, TRBD1 (5 bases). CDR1 is LNHDA and CDR2 is SQIVND in the germline V gene (reference sequence). The CDR3 length is 14 residues. Trimming removed 1 base from V and 5 bases from J, with 8 bases in between. In DNA, the CDR3 is TGTGCCAGTAGTATAGTAGCAGGGAATGAAAAACTGTTTTTT. This gives the protein CASSIVAGNEKLFF.

The chain is built from TRBV28 and TRBJ1-2, with 9 bases that match TRBD1. CDR3 length: 14 residues. Germline CDR1 reads MDHEN; CDR2 reads SYDVKM. Trimming cost V 6 bases and J 2 bases; bases outside gene matches: 4. The CDR3 loop is CASRMDRGNYGYTF. As DNA, the CDR3 is TGTGCCAGCAGGATGGACAGGGGCAACTATGGCTACACCTTC.

The V call is TRBV19, the J call TRBJ2-2; D unclear. The CDR3 covers 15 residues. Trimming removed 6 bases from V and 0 bases from J, with 11 bases in between. Germline assignment: CDR1 LNHDA and CDR2 SQIVND (reference sequence). The DNA of the CDR3 is TGTGCCAGTAGAGTACTACAGTCGAACACCGGGGAGCTGTTTTTT. Translating it yields CASRVLQSNTGELFF.

J is TRBJ1-4 and V is TRBV5-1; D unresolved. Per the germline V gene, CDR1 is SGHRS and CDR2 is YFSETQ. CDR3 length: 14 amino acids. Trimming removed 0 bases from V and 4 bases from J, with 7 bases in between. The CDR3 region is CASSLGVGNEKLFF. The CDR3 bases are TGCGCCAGCAGCTTGGGGGTCGGTAATGAAAAACTGTTTTTT.

The rearrangement uses TRBV27 and TRBJ1-1; D might be TRBD1 (5 bases). Germline assignment: CDR1 MNHEY and CDR2 SMNVEV (reference sequence). This CDR3 region has 17 residues. The V and J ends lost 5 bases and 4 bases respectively, with 23 bases between them. The CDR3 bases are TGTGCCAGCAGTATCCGGCTGACCAGCAGGGTGGCCACTGAAGCTTTCTTT. It specifies CASSIRLTSRVATEAFF.

In this sample, this clone turned up once. This chain links TRBV30 with TRBJ2-7; tentatively, D is TRBD1 or TRBD2 (6 bases each). The CDR3 runs 14 residues. V lost 8 bases, J lost 3 bases, and 20 bases lay in between. Germline CDR1 reads GTSNPN; CDR2 reads SVGIG (reference sequence). The CDR3 bases are TGTGCCGGATCAACAGGGATGACTAGCTACGAGCAGTACTTC. It translates to CAGSTGMTSYEQYF.

The chain uses TRBV2 and TRBJ1-3; D unresolved. Trimming left V 2 bases short and J 0 bases short, with 11 bases between. This CDR3 is 16 amino acids long. From germline, CDR1 is SNHLY and CDR2 FYNNEI. The DNA for the CDR3 is TGTGCCAGCAGTGAAATTCGCCTGATCTCTGGAAACACCATATATTTT. Residues: CASSEIRLISGNTIYF.

CDR3 amino acids: CASSLAWAGTNSYEQYF. For the CDR3, the DNA is TGTGCCAGCAGCTTAGCTTGGGCCGGGACAAATTCTTACGAGCAGTACTTC. The rearrangement uses TRBV7-9 and TRBJ2-7; tentative D call: TRBD1 (6 bases). The V end lost 0 bases, the J end lost 4 bases, and 19 bases lay between the germline ends. Germline CDR1 reads SEHNR; CDR2 reads FQNEAQ (reference sequence). The CDR3 loop spans 17 amino acids.